The 13 T cell receptor beta chains presented below share a single source sample, sequenced in a study of cytomegalovirus exposure and HLA in healthy donors. 60 Vbeta and 13 Jbeta primers were used in PCR. Clones were sequenced by immunoSEQ multiplex PCR, and TCRdb holds only the in-frame ones, with some missing. Of about 200,000 clones in the sample, more than 75% are singletons; the top ten hold about 1.6%. Sequenced sample: PBMCs. These TCRs come from a woman aged 50 to 60 in good health and CMV-seronegative.

The chain is built from TRBV7-2 and TRBJ2-1; a weak D match, TRBD2 (6 bases). The CDR3 has 13 amino acids. Trimming shortened V by 3 bases and J by 9 bases, and 12 bases separated the two germline ends. Germline CDR1 and CDR2: SGHTA and FQGNSA. This CDR3 is CASSLGYGGEQFF. For the CDR3, the DNA is TGTGCCAGCAGCTTGGGCTACGGGGGTGAGCAGTTCTTC.

The chain employs TRBV5-1 and TRBJ2-1; TRBD2 agrees at 10 bases. The CDR3 is made up of 15 amino acids. V gave up 7 bases and J gave up 2 bases; unmatched junction bases: 6. Germline V lookup: CDR1 SGHRS, CDR2 YFSETQ. The CDR3 nucleotides read TGCGCCAGCGGTTTAACTAGCGGGGCCTACAATGAGCAGTTCTTC. It specifies CASGLTSGAYNEQFF.

The chain uses TRBV27 and TRBJ1-4, with 9 nucleotides matching TRBD1. Unmatched junction bases numbered 9, after V lost 3 bases and J lost 4 bases. Looked up from germline, CDR1 is MNHEY and CDR2 is SMNVEV (reference sequence). The CDR3 has 17 residues. The CDR3 reads CASSLALGTGRNEKLFF. The CDR3 nucleotides read TGTGCCAGCAGTTTGGCCCTCGGGACAGGGCGTAATGAAAAACTGTTTTTT.

V and J are TRBV6-1 and TRBJ1-6; 7 nucleotides line up with TRBD1. CDR3 length equals 15 residues. V gave up 3 bases and J gave up 7 bases; unmatched junction bases: 6. Germline CDR1 MNHNS, CDR2 SASEGT. CDR3: CASSDGTVPNSPLHF. The CDR3 region has the DNA TGTGCCAGCAGTGACGGGACAGTGCCAAATTCACCCCTCCACTTT.

This chain joins TRBV6-5 and TRBJ2-1; TRBD2 matches 14 bases. CDR3 length: 16 residues. Germline CDR1 is MNHEY and CDR2 is SVGAGI. Trimming at V came to 0 bases and at J to 8 bases, leaving 3 bases not matched to a gene. The CDR3: CASSYSGTSGSDEQFF. CDR3 in DNA: TGTGCCAGCAGTTACTCGGGGACTAGCGGGAGTGATGAGCAGTTCTTC.

This chain connects TRBV27 to TRBJ2-1, with 7 bases fitting TRBD1. The ends lost 1 base at V and 3 bases at J; junction bases unmatched: 6. CDR1 MNHEY and CDR2 SMNVEV come from the germline V gene (reference sequence). This CDR3 region has 16 residues. CDR3: CASSLLNRGNYNEQFF. The CDR3 nucleotides are TGTGCCAGCAGTTTATTAAACAGGGGTAACTACAATGAGCAGTTCTTC.

The rearrangement links TRBV4-3 to TRBJ1-2, with 8 bases lining up with TRBD1. The CDR3 extends over 14 amino acids. With V trimmed by 4 bases and J by 4 bases, 5 bases remained unmatched. Germline CDR1 reads LGHNA; CDR2 reads YSLEER. The CDR3 loop is CASSRDRGPYGYTF. CDR3 nucleotides: TGCGCCAGCAGCCGCGACAGGGGCCCCTATGGCTACACCTTC.

The chain employs TRBV18 and TRBJ1-1; D gene ambiguous. Trimming removed 2 bases at V and 1 base at J, with 8 bases between. The V gene's germline CDR1 is KGHSH and CDR2 LQKENI. The CDR3 is 14 residues long. The CDR3 DNA reads as TGTGCCAGCTCACCAAGTACAGCGAACACTGAAGCTTTCTTT. Translation gives CASSPSTANTEAFF.

The V call is TRBV29-1, the J call TRBJ2-5; 9 positions match TRBD1. The CDR3 has 16 residues. Trimming cost V 2 bases and J 1 base; bases outside gene matches: 8. Germline V gene sequence: CDR1 SQVTM, CDR2 ANQGSEA. This chain's CDR3 is CSVEFSDRGLQETQYF. The DNA for the CDR3 is TGCAGCGTTGAATTCTCGGACAGGGGACTCCAAGAGACCCAGTACTTC. The whole variable domain, filled in from reference TRBV29-1 and TRBJ2-5, reads SAVISQKPSRDICQRGTSLTIQCQVDSQVTMMFWYRQQPGQSLTLIATANQGSEATYESGFVIDKFPISRPNLTFSTLTVSNMSPEDSSIYLCSVEFSDRGLQETQYFGPGTRLLVL.

The chain carries TRBV19 and TRBJ1-3, with 9 bases aligning to TRBD1. CDR3 length: 16 amino acids. Germline-derived CDR1 and CDR2 are LNHDA and SQIVND (reference sequence). V lost 3 bases and J lost 3; bases outside the gene matches: 6. The CDR3 DNA sequence: TGTGCCAGTAGTATCCTCACAGGGGGCGGTGGAAACACCATATATTTT. Translated: CASSILTGGGGNTIYF.

V is TRBV5-1 and J is TRBJ1-1; possible D gene TRBD1, 5 bases. Trimming cost V 0 bases and J 8 bases, with 17 bases left between them. Germline V gives CDR1 SGHRS, CDR2 YFSETQ. This CDR3 has 15 amino acids. The DNA for the CDR3 is TGCGCCAGCAGCTTGGGTCTGGTCGGGGGTACCGAAGCTTTCTTT. Translation: CASSLGLVGGTEAFF. The full variable domain, its missing parts supplied by reference TRBV5-1 and TRBJ1-1, is KAGVTQTPRYLIKTRGQQVTLSCSPISGHRSVSWYQQTPGQGLQFLFEYFSETQRNKGNFPGRFSGRQFSNSRSEMNVSTLELGDSALYLCASSLGLVGGTEAFFGQGTRLTVV.

The chain employs TRBV7-9 and TRBJ2-4, with TRBD1 identical over 9 bases. Germline V gene lookup returns CDR1 SEHNR and CDR2 FQNEAQ (reference sequence). The CDR3 is 15 amino acids. The V gene end was trimmed by 5 bases and the J gene end by 8 bases; junction bases not matched to a gene: 10. CDR3 sequence (DNA): TGTGCCAGCAGCCTACAGGGGGCGACGAGGGACATTCAGTACTTC. This sequence encodes CASSLQGATRDIQYF.

The V call is TRBV14, the J call TRBJ2-5, with 8 bases identical to TRBD1. Trimming took 4 bases from V and 8 from J; bases not matched to a gene: 3. Germline loops: CDR1 SGHDN, CDR2 FVKESK. The CDR3 contains 12 residues. The CDR3: CASSRQGPTQYF. The DNA for the CDR3 is TGTGCCAGCAGCCGACAGGGGCCTACCCAGTACTTC.